The 2 T cell receptor beta chains below come from one sample, sequenced in a study of CD8 T cells in Susac syndrome. An input of about 0.5 to 1 ug of RNA was subjected to reverse transcription using random hexamers. TCRdb re-called the immunoSEQ multiplex PCR reads with MiXCR, one entry per CDR3 protein. Among 140,000 to 150,000 distinct CDR3 sequences listed, around 96% were seen once. Sequenced sample: CD4+ T cells from PBMCs. Receptors originate from a human donor with multiple sclerosis.

The genes are TRBV2 and TRBJ2-5, with D perhaps matching TRBD1 or TRBD2 (5 bases each). The CDR3 spans 12 residues. Germline assignment: CDR1 SNHLY and CDR2 FYNNEI. V shed 11 bases and J shed 9 bases, with 19 bases lying between them. The CDR3 DNA reads as TGTGCCGCGAGTGGGGGATTTGGATCCCAGTACTTC. This sequence encodes CAASGGFGSQYF.

V gene TRBV6-5 combines with J gene TRBJ2-1; unclear D gene. The germline V gene has CDR1 MNHEY and CDR2 SVGAGI. V dropped 6 bases and J dropped 4 bases, with 13 bases sitting between them. The CDR3 has 14 residues. This chain's CDR3 is CASSLAVGYNEQFF. Written as DNA, the CDR3 is TGTGCCAGCAGCCTGGCGGTGGGGTACAATGAGCAGTTCTTC.